This TCR beta chain originates from a study of cytomegalovirus exposure and HLA in healthy donors. Primers for the PCR totalled 60 Vbeta and 13 Jbeta. The data were produced by immunoSEQ multiplex PCR, yet TCRdb's version contains in-frame clones alone and is incomplete. The data show around 190,000 clones, around 80% seen once. Germline loops: CDR1 MGHRA, CDR2 YSYEKL. The V end lost 0 bases, the J end lost 6 bases, and 10 bases lay between the germline ends. The CDR3 has 14 amino acids. Broader study findings: In a later analysis, TCR beta V- and J-gene trimming was associated with a missense DCLRE1C variant. Earlier analysis found most TCR beta V segments productive about 90% or about 30% of the time.

Concerning this clone: Its antigen is still unknown.

Sequencing used PBMCs. The clonotype originates from a woman in her 30s in good health and CMV-seropositive. The chain recombines TRBV4-1 with TRBJ2-3; the D gene is possibly TRBD1 (5 bases). The CDR3 DNA is TGCGCCAGCAGCCAAGAGCCAGGGTCGGATACGCAGTATTTT. Translated, it gives CASSQEPGSDTQYF.